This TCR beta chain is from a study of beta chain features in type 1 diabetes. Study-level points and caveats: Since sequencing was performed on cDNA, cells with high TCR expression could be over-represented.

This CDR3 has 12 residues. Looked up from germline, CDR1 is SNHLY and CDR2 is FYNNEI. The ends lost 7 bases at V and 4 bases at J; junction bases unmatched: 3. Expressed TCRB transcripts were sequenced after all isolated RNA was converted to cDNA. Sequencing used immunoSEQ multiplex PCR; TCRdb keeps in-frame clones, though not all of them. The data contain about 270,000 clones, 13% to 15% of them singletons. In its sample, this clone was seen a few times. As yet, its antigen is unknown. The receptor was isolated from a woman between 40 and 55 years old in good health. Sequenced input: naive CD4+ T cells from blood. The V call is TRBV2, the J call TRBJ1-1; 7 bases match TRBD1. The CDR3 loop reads CASTTGRTEAFF. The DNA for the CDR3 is TGTGCCAGCACGACAGGGCGCACTGAAGCTTTCTTT.